This TCR beta chain was identified during a study of response to subunit inactivated influenza vaccine. The junction had 11 bases not matched to a gene; V was cut back by 4 bases and J by 10 bases. This CDR3 region has 14 residues. Looked up from germline, CDR1 is SGDLS and CDR2 is YYNGEE. MiXCR, applied by TCRdb to the RT-PCR reads, yields one record per CDR3 protein. In the table there are more than 150,000 distinct CDR3 sequences, approximately 11% of which are singletons. In this sample, this clonotype turned up a few times. The J gene is TRBJ1-1, the V gene TRBV9; TRBD1 matches 9 bases. The source material was CD8+ T cells sorted from PBMCs, sampled roughly 24 months after vaccination. This sequence originates from a man between 50 and 75 years old who received an inactivated influenza vaccine. The CDR3 coding sequence is TGTGCCAGCAGCCCCTGGACAGGGGATGTTGGAGCTTTCTTT. Encoded protein: CASSPWTGDVGAFF. The variable domain in full, completed from reference TRBV9 and TRBJ1-1, reads DSGVTQTPKHLITATGQRVTLRCSPRSGDLSVYWYQQSLDQGLQFLIQYYNGEERAKGNILERFSAQQFPDLHSELNLSSLELGDSALYFCASSPWTGDVGAFFGQGTRLTVV.